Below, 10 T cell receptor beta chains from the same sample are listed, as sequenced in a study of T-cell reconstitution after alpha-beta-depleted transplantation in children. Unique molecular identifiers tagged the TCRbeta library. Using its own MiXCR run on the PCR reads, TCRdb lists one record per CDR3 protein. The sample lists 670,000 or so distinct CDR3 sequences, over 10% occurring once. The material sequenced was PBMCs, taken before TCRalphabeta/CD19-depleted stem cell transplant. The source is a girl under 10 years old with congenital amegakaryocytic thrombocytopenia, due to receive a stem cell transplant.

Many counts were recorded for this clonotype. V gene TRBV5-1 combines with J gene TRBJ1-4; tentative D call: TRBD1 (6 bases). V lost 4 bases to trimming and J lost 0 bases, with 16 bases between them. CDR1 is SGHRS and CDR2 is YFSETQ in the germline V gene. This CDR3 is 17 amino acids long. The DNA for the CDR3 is TGCGCCAGCAGCCGGACTATGAGGGGGGCAACTAATGAAAAACTGTTTTTT. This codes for CASSRTMRGATNEKLFF.

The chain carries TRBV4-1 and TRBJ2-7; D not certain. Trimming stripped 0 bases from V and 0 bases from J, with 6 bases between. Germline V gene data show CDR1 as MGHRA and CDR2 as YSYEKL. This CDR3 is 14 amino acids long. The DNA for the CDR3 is TGCGCCAGCAGCCAAGAACTGAGCTCCTACGAGCAGTACTTC. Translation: CASSQELSSYEQYF.

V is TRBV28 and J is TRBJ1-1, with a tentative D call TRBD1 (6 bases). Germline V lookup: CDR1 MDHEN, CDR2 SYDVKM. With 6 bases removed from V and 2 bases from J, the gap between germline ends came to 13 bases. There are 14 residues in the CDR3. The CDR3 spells CASRVGQINTEAFF. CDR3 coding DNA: TGTGCCAGCAGGGTCGGACAGATCAACACTGAAGCTTTCTTT.

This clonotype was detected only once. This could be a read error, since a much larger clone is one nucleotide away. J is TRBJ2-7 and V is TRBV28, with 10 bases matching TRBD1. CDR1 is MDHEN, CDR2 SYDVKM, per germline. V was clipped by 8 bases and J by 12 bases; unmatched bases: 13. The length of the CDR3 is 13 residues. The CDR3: CASLPRTGGSAYF. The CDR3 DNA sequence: TGTGCCAGCCTCCCCCGGACAGGGGGTAGTGCGTACTTC.

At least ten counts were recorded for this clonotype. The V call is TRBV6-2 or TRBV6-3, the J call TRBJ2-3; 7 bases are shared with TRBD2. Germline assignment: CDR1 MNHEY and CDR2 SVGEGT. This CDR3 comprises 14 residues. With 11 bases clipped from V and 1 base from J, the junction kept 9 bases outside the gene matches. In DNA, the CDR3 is TGTGCCGGGTCGAGCGGGAATGGCACAGATACGCAGTATTTT. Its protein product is CAGSSGNGTDTQYF.

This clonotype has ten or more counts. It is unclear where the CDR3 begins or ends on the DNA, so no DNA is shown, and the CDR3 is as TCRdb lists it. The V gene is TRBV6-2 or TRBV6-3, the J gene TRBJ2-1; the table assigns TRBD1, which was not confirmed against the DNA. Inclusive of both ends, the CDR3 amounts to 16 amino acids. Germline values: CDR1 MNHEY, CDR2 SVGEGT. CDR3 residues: CATSAPGRSLDNEQFF.

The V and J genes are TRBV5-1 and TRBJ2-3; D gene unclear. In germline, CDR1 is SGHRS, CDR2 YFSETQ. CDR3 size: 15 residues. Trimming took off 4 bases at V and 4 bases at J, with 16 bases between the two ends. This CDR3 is CASSTGPGVPDTQYF. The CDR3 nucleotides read TGCGCCAGCAGCACCGGGCCTGGGGTCCCAGATACGCAGTATTTT.

The CDR3 here is CASSSGGAGVLAGELFF. The CDR3 DNA follows: TGTGCCAGCAGTTCCGGGGGGGCGGGAGTGTTGGCCGGGGAGCTGTTTTTT. The chain links TRBV12-3 or TRBV12-4 to TRBJ2-2, with 8 positions matching TRBD2. The ends lost 4 bases at V and 6 bases at J; junction bases unmatched: 13. The length of the CDR3 is 17 residues.

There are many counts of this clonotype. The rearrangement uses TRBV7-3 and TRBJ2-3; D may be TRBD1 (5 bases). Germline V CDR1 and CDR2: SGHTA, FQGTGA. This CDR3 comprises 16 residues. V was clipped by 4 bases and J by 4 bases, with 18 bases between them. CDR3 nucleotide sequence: TGTGCCAGCAGCTCTCCCTCAGGGTTAGGGTCAGATACGCAGTATTTT. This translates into CASSSPSGLGSDTQYF.

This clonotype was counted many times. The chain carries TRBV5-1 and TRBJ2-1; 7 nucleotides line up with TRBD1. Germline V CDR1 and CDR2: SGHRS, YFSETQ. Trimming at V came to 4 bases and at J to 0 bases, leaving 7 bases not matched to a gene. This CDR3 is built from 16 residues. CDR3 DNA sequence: TGCGCCAGCAGCCGGGGACAGCATAGCTCCTACAATGAGCAGTTCTTC. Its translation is CASSRGQHSSYNEQFF.